The present entry profiles one T cell receptor (beta chain) with its context. The data originate from a study of blood T cell repertoires in COVID-19. Study at large: The United States, Italy and Spain supplied acute and convalescent COVID-19 samples. T cells, B-cell-depleted T cells, or PBMCs provided the cDNA or gDNA that served as material.

How the authors handled the data: Counts of nucleated cells, estimated from reference gene primer amplification, were obtained. Measured with immunoSEQ multiplex PCR; TCRdb has only the in-frame clones, and not every one. V, J and clone size reflect that table, while D and trimming were determined from the DNA. Seen here are about 140,000 clones, about four fifths observed once, and the top ten hold 3.5%. CDR1 and CDR2 (germline): LNHNV, YYDKDF (reference sequence). This CDR3 has 16 amino acids. Germline trimming cut 4 bases from V and 2 bases from J; bases unmatched to any gene: 9. The chain joins TRBV15 to TRBJ2-7, with 9 nucleotides matching TRBD1. The source material was peripheral blood. The receptor was isolated from a man in his sixties or seventies who had recovered from COVID-19. The CDR3 DNA follows: TGTGCCACCAGCACAATAGACAGGGGGGAAACCTACGAGCAGTACTTC. It encodes CATSTIDRGETYEQYF.